These T cell receptor beta chains were read from a single sample in a study of control samples from healthy donors and cancer patients. The table came from immunoSEQ multiplex PCR; TCRdb's copy has only in-frame clones and leaves some out. The data show roughly 90,000 clones, roughly four fifths seen once. The specimen sequenced was blood. The receptor source for this set is a woman in her sixties or seventies in good health. Both conserved end residues are part of each CDR3. The D gene is left open where the match is weak. Part of the rows lack a size; the others show once, few, many or a class for expanded clones.

clone_size	cdr3_length	j_call	d_call	v_call	cdr3_nt	cdr3_aa
.	15	TRBJ1-3	TRBD1	TRBV6-5	TGTGCCAGCAGCCAGGGACAGACCTCTGGAAACACCATATATTTT	CASSQGQTSGNTIYF
.	12	TRBJ2-3	.	TRBV28	TGTGCCAGCAGTTCTACATCAGATACGCAGTATTTT	CASSSTSDTQYF
.	14	TRBJ1-4	.	TRBV10-3	TGTGCCATCAGGGACACCTCAACTAATGAAAAACTGTTTTTT	CAIRDTSTNEKLFF
once	15	TRBJ1-4	.	TRBV28	TGTGCCAGCAGGACCAGAAAAAGGGTAGTTGAAAAACTGTTTTTT	CASRTRKRVVEKLFF
.	12	TRBJ2-5	.	TRBV5-8	TGTGCCTCCTCTGGGCCCCGGGACACCCAGTACTTC	CASSGPRDTQYF
.	13	TRBJ1-2	.	TRBV27	TGTGCCAGCAGTCCCGACAGCCGTAATGGCTACACCTTC	CASSPDSRNGYTF
.	15	TRBJ1-5	.	TRBV28	TGTGCCAGCAGTTTCCGGGGTCAGGGTCATCAGCCCCAGCATTTT	CASSFRGQGHQPQHF
.	19	TRBJ2-6	TRBD2	TRBV10-1	TGCGCCAGCATCTCTCGGACTAGCGGGGTTTCCTCTGGGGCCAACGTCCTGACTTTC	CASISRTSGVSSGANVLTF
.	13	TRBJ1-6	.	TRBV2	TGTGCCAGCATGGGCGAGTTTAATTCACCCCTCCACTTT	CASMGEFNSPLHF
few	15	TRBJ2-7	TRBD2	TRBV5-1	TGCGCCAGCAGCTTGACTAGCGGGATTGCCCACGAGCAGTACTTC	CASSLTSGIAHEQYF
many	15	TRBJ1-2	.	TRBV27	TGTGCCAGCAGTTTAAAGGCAGGGGAGTACTATGGCTACACCTTC	CASSLKAGEYYGYTF
.	16	TRBJ2-3	.	TRBV28	TGTGCCAGCAGTTCAAGACTAGGCTCTAGCACAGATACGCAGTATTTT	CASSSRLGSSTDTQYF
.	13	TRBJ2-7	.	TRBV27	TGTGCCAGCAGACAGGGTAACCTCTACGAGCAGTACTTC	CASRQGNLYEQYF
few	14	TRBJ2-2	.	TRBV6-5	TGTGCCAGCAGAGACACCGCGAACACCGGGGAGCTGTTTTTT	CASRDTANTGELFF
once	17	TRBJ2-2	.	TRBV28	TGTGCCAGCAGCCTAACCCCCGGGACTCTGAACACCGGGGAGCTGTTTTTT	CASSLTPGTLNTGELFF
.	14	TRBJ2-5	.	TRBV6-5	TGTGCCACGAGTAGGTACAGGGCCCAGGAGACCCAGTACTTC	CATSRYRAQETQYF
.	15	TRBJ2-7	TRBD1	TRBV18	TGTGCCAGCTCACCTGGACAGGGGACAACCCACGAGCAGTACTTC	CASSPGQGTTHEQYF
.	13	TRBJ2-7	.	TRBV6-5	TGTGCCAGCAGTTTAGACAGAACCTACGAGCAGTACTTC	CASSLDRTYEQYF
.	14	TRBJ2-5	.	TRBV6-5	TGTGCCAGCACCCCGTTAGGGTCCCAAGAGACCCAGTACTTC	CASTPLGSQETQYF
.	16	TRBJ2-2	TRBD2	TRBV9	TGTGCCAGCAGCGTAGGACTAGCGGGGGGAACCGGGGAGCTGTTTTTT	CASSVGLAGGTGELFF
.	17	TRBJ2-3	TRBD2	TRBV5-4	TGTGCCAGCAGCTTGAAGACGGTAGCGGGGGGTGCAGATACGCAGTATTTT	CASSLKTVAGGADTQYF
.	14	TRBJ1-2	TRBD1	TRBV5-1	TGCGCCAGCAGCTTGGGACAGGGGAAGGATGGCTACACCTTC	CASSLGQGKDGYTF
.	11	TRBJ1-5	.	TRBV10-3	TGTGCCATCAGTGAGGGGGGGGCCCAGCATTTT	CAISEGGAQHF
once	11	TRBJ2-7	TRBD1	TRBV28	TGTGCCATCGACAGGGGCTACGAGCAGTACTTC	CAIDRGYEQYF
.	16	TRBJ2-1	TRBD2	TRBV24-1	TGTGCCACCAGTGACCCCTCGCGGGGGGATACGTATGAGCAGTTCTTC	CATSDPSRGDTYEQFF
.	17	TRBJ1-5	.	TRBV6-2/TRBV6-3	TGTGCCAGCAGTTACTCCCTGGACAGCTATAGCAATCAGCCCCAGCATTTT	CASSYSLDSYSNQPQHF
once	16	TRBJ2-7	TRBD2	TRBV28	TGTGCCAGCAGTTCCGGGACTAGCGGGAGTGTCTACGAGCAGTACTTC	CASSSGTSGSVYEQYF
.	14	TRBJ2-2	TRBD1	TRBV27	TGTGCCAGCACACGGACAGGGACCACCGGGGAGCTGTTTTTT	CASTRTGTTGELFF
.	12	TRBJ1-1	.	TRBV18	TGTGCCAGCTCACCACGTATCACTGAAGCTTTCTTT	CASSPRITEAFF
few	15	TRBJ2-5	.	TRBV5-5	TGTGCCAGCAGCCCCAGGGCGGGGACCCAAGAGACCCAGTACTTC	CASSPRAGTQETQYF
.	16	TRBJ2-5	.	TRBV2	TGTGCCAGCAGTGGGGGAGACAGGAGCTTTGGGGAGACCCAGTACTTC	CASSGGDRSFGETQYF
.	14	TRBJ1-2	TRBD1	TRBV19	TGTGCCAGTAGTGGGAGACAGGGGGACTATGGCTACACCTTC	CASSGRQGDYGYTF
.	14	TRBJ1-2	.	TRBV3-1/TRBV3-2	TGTGCCAGCAGCCAAGACCGACAGGCCTATGGCTACACCTTC	CASSQDRQAYGYTF
few	16	TRBJ1-1	.	TRBV11-2	TGTGCCAGCAGCTTTTATCGGGGGGCAGTGGACACTGAAGCTTTCTTT	CASSFYRGAVDTEAFF
medium-sized	14	TRBJ2-3	.	TRBV9	TGTGCCAGCAGCGTCGGAGCGAGCACAGATACGCAGTATTTT	CASSVGASTDTQYF
once	10	TRBJ1-2	.	TRBV20-1	TGCAGTGCTCTAACGGTGGGCTACACCTTC	CSALTVGYTF
once	15	TRBJ2-3	.	TRBV27	TGTGCCAGCAGTTTACAGGACCGAAGCACAGATACGCAGTATTTT	CASSLQDRSTDTQYF
once	16	TRBJ1-6	TRBD1	TRBV6-6	TGTGCCAGCAGCCTCGGGACAGGGGGGAATAATTCACCCCTCCACTTT	CASSLGTGGNNSPLHF
few	14	TRBJ1-2	.	TRBV5-1	TGCGCCAGCAGTTCGTTGGGACAAGACTATGGCTACACCTTC	CASSSLGQDYGYTF
once	13	TRBJ2-5	TRBD1	TRBV19	TGTGCCAGTAGTGGACAGGTGCAAGAGACCCAGTACTTC	CASSGQVQETQYF
.	14	TRBJ1-1	.	TRBV27	TGTGCCAGCAGTTTAAGGTCCAGGTACACTGAAGCTTTCTTT	CASSLRSRYTEAFF
.	17	TRBJ2-3	.	TRBV11-2	TGTGCCAGCAGCTTAGAGATAGGGAGGGGGCGAAAAGATACGCAGTATTTT	CASSLEIGRGRKDTQYF
.	17	TRBJ1-5	TRBD1	TRBV7-2	TGTGCCAGCAGCTTAGGAGGACAGGGAGGACGGCATCAGCCCCAGCATTTT	CASSLGGQGGRHQPQHF
.	12	TRBJ2-1	.	TRBV7-9	TGTGCCAGCAGCACACAGGGTGGGGAGCAGTTCTTC	CASSTQGGEQFF
.	14	TRBJ1-1	.	TRBV4-1	TGCGCCAGCAGAGGTTACAGGCTGAACACTGAAGCTTTCTTT	CASRGYRLNTEAFF
.	11	TRBJ2-7	.	TRBV20-1	TGCAGTGCTAGGGTTACATACGAGCAGTACTTC	CSARVTYEQYF